These 29 T cell receptor beta chains were all obtained from the same sample, sequenced in a study of T cell responses to AZD1222 COVID-19 vaccine. Generated by immunoSEQ multiplex PCR, the TCRdb table keeps only in-frame clones and is missing some. Of 130,000 or so clones listed, just under 95% are singletons. The sequenced sample was peripheral blood, obtained on day 0 of AZD1222 vaccination. These TCRs come from an adult in good health.

The chain couples TRBV6-2 or TRBV6-3 to TRBJ2-1; D tentatively reads TRBD1 or TRBD2 (6 bases each). This CDR3 region has 15 residues. Trimming removed 5 bases at V and 6 bases at J, with 17 bases between. The V gene's germline CDR1 is MNHEY and CDR2 SVGEGT. The CDR3 bases are TGTGCCAGCAGTCAAATAGCGGAGGGGGGCAATGAGCAGTTCTTC. As protein: CASSQIAEGGNEQFF.

The chain joins TRBV27 to TRBJ1-1; tentatively, D is TRBD1 (5 bases). V was clipped by 6 bases and J by 0 bases, with 17 bases between them. This CDR3 spans 16 amino acids. In germline, CDR1 is MNHEY, CDR2 SMNVEV (reference sequence). The CDR3 DNA follows: TGTGCCAGCAGCAGGGTTGGGGTTGAGATGAACACTGAAGCTTTCTTT. It specifies CASSRVGVEMNTEAFF.

V usage is TRBV27 and J usage is TRBJ1-2; D might be TRBD1 (6 bases). The CDR3 extends over 14 amino acids. Germline-derived CDR1 and CDR2 are MNHEY and SMNVEV (reference sequence). V lost 1 base and J lost 3, with 9 bases in between. CDR3: CASSLFRGHYGYTF. CDR3 bases: TGTGCCAGCAGTTTATTCAGGGGCCACTATGGCTACACCTTC.

The gene calls are TRBV2 and TRBJ2-2; either TRBD1 or TRBD2 may fit D (6 bases each). The V and J ends lost 10 bases and 3 bases respectively, with 18 bases between them. CDR3 length equals 15 residues. Germline V gives CDR1 SNHLY, CDR2 FYNNEI. CDR3 DNA sequence: TGTGCCACTACAGGGATCTGGGGGGACACCGGGGAGCTGTTTTTT. Translation: CATTGIWGDTGELFF.

The V call is TRBV5-4, the J call TRBJ2-1; TRBD2 matches 12 bases. The CDR3 sequence is 17 residues long. Per the germline V gene, CDR1 is SGHNT and CDR2 is YYREEE (reference sequence). With V trimmed by 3 bases and J by 12 bases, 16 bases remained unmatched. The CDR3 region is CASSSTLLAGGREGQFF. CDR3 in DNA: TGTGCCAGCAGCTCGACCCTACTAGCGGGAGGCCGGGAGGGGCAGTTCTTC.

CDR3 sequence: CASSQDFRGGTEAFF. The CDR3 DNA reads as TGCGCCAGCAGCCAAGATTTTAGGGGGGGCACTGAAGCTTTCTTT. The gene calls are TRBV4-1 and TRBJ1-1; TRBD1 might be the D (6 bases). Germline values: CDR1 MGHRA, CDR2 YSYEKL. The CDR3 runs to 15 residues. V was shortened by 0 bases and J by 4 bases, with 12 bases between the two germline ends.

The genes are TRBV27 and TRBJ1-1; D uncertain. Per germline, CDR1 MNHEY and CDR2 SMNVEV (reference sequence). Trimming took 4 bases from V and 5 from J, leaving 11 bases between them. CDR3 length: 13 residues. The CDR3 reads CASSSFGGTEAFF. In DNA form, the CDR3 reads TGTGCCAGCAGTTCATTTGGAGGGACTGAAGCTTTCTTT.

This clone was seen a single time. The chain is built from TRBV7-2 and TRBJ2-7; 8 bases are shared with TRBD1. Germline values: CDR1 SGHTA, CDR2 FQGNSA. The CDR3 is made up of 15 amino acids. J was trimmed by 1 base and V by 5 bases; bases with no gene match: 7. Here the CDR3 reads CASSVSWDRSYEQYF. The CDR3, as DNA: TGTGCCAGCAGCGTCAGTTGGGACAGGTCCTACGAGCAGTACTTC.

V and J are TRBV7-2 and TRBJ2-7, with 7 bases fitting TRBD2. Germline trimming cut 0 bases from V and 3 bases from J; bases unmatched to any gene: 14. The germline CDR1 and CDR2 sequences are SGHTA and FQGNSA. This CDR3 spans 18 amino acids. The CDR3 nucleotides are TGTGCCAGCAGCTTAGCGCGGGGTCTAGCGGAGAAAAACTACGAGCAGTACTTC. Translated, it gives CASSLARGLAEKNYEQYF.

V gene TRBV27 combines with J gene TRBJ1-1; no clear D. The germline V gene has CDR1 MNHEY and CDR2 SMNVEV (reference sequence). V was shortened by 3 bases and J by 4 bases, with 18 bases between the two germline ends. The CDR3 covers 16 residues. CDR3 DNA: TGTGCCAGCAGTTTGACCGGGGAGGGCTCTCGCACTGAAGCTTTCTTT. Its translation is CASSLTGEGSRTEAFF.

This clone has a single count. The rearrangement links TRBV28 to TRBJ1-5; 10 bases fit TRBD1. CDR1 is MDHEN, CDR2 SYDVKM, per germline. The CDR3 covers 17 residues. V trimming: 6 bases; J trimming: 1 base; junction bases outside the gene matches: 9. CDR3 nucleotides: TGTGCCAGCAGGGCCGGGACAGGGGTCGGAAGCAATCAGCCCCAGCATTTT. It translates to CASRAGTGVGSNQPQHF.

In its sample, this clone was seen once. The chain is built from TRBV11-2 and TRBJ1-3; tentative D call: TRBD1 (5 bases). Germline V gene sequence: CDR1 SGHAT, CDR2 FQNNGV. The CDR3 has 15 residues. Trimming removed 3 bases from V and 6 bases from J, with 15 bases in between. This CDR3 reads CASSFLQQVPNTIYF. CDR3 DNA sequence: TGTGCCAGCAGCTTCCTACAACAGGTCCCAAACACCATATATTTT. Supplemented by reference TRBV11-2 and TRBJ1-3, the full variable domain reads EAGVAQSPRYKIIEKRQSVAFWCNPISGHATLYWYQQILGQGPKLLIQFQNNGVVDDSQLPKDRFSAERLKGVDSTLKIQPAKLEDSAVYLCASSFLQQVPNTIYFGEGSWLTVV.

The chain recombines TRBV29-1 with TRBJ2-5; 8 bases agree with TRBD1. The CDR3 is made up of 15 amino acids. Trimming at V came to 0 bases and at J to 0 bases, leaving 3 bases not matched to a gene. Germline lookup yields CDR1 SQVTM and CDR2 ANQGSEA. Written as DNA, the CDR3 is TGCAGCGTTGAAGACCCAGGGGGCTACCAAGAGACCCAGTACTTC. It translates to CSVEDPGGYQETQYF.

The chain has TRBV6-2 or TRBV6-3 and TRBJ2-2; D not resolved. The germline V gene encodes CDR1 MNHEY and CDR2 SVGEGT. CDR3 length: 13 amino acids. The germline V and J ends were trimmed by 6 bases and 6 bases, with 11 bases remaining between them. CDR3 sequence: CASSPDPSGELFF. The CDR3 region has the DNA TGTGCCAGCAGCCCGGACCCCTCCGGGGAGCTGTTTTTT.

The rearrangement links TRBV29-1 to TRBJ2-3; 8 bases map to TRBD1. Germline V gene lookup returns CDR1 SQVTM and CDR2 ANQGSEA. This CDR3 has 12 residues. CDR3 in amino acids: CGLQGASDTQYF. CDR3 sequence (DNA): TGCGGCTTGCAGGGGGCCTCAGATACGCAGTATTTT.

This clone appeared a single time. The chain carries TRBV30 and TRBJ1-6, with a possible D match to TRBD1 (5 bases). CDR1 is GTSNPN and CDR2 is SVGIG in the germline V gene (reference sequence). V shed 5 bases and J shed 10 bases, with 15 bases lying between them. CDR3 length: 13 amino acids. The CDR3 sequence: CAWGAYTRSPLHF. The CDR3 DNA reads TGTGCCTGGGGGGCGTACACCAGATCACCCCTCCACTTT.

This clone was seen a single time. The J gene is TRBJ1-2, the V gene TRBV19; D is undetermined. The CDR3 sequence is 14 residues long. Germline CDR1 is LNHDA and CDR2 is SQIVND (reference sequence). V lost 4 bases, J lost 0 bases, and 9 bases lay in between. The CDR3 sequence is CASSSRMSNYGYTF. For the CDR3, the DNA is TGTGCCAGTAGTAGCCGTATGTCTAACTATGGCTACACCTTC.

This clone was picked up one time. This chain links TRBV5-4 with TRBJ2-1; a weak D match, TRBD2 (6 bases). This CDR3 is built from 15 residues. Germline lookup yields CDR1 SGHNT and CDR2 YYREEE (reference sequence). Trimming stripped 4 bases from V and 7 bases from J, with 18 bases between. CDR3 loop: CASSQDYAIQNEQFF. CDR3 bases: TGTGCCAGCAGCCAGGACTACGCTATACAAAATGAGCAGTTCTTC.

This chain uses TRBV4-2 with TRBJ2-1; 7 nucleotides line up with TRBD2. This CDR3 contains 13 residues. Germline-derived CDR1 and CDR2 are LGHNA and YNFKEQ. With V trimmed by 4 bases and J by 10 bases, 7 bases remained unmatched. For the CDR3, the DNA is TGTGCCAGCAGCCCGTTGAGCGGGAAGGAGCAGTTCTTC. It encodes CASSPLSGKEQFF.

V is TRBV30 and J is TRBJ1-6; the D is unclear. The CDR3 totals 13 residues. CDR1 is GTSNPN, CDR2 SVGIG, per germline (reference sequence). V lost 3 bases, J lost 0 bases, and 3 bases lay in between. The CDR3 sequence: CAWSSSYNSPLHF. In nucleotides, the CDR3 is TGTGCCTGGAGCAGCTCCTATAATTCACCCCTCCACTTT.

CDR3 region: CASRADRGATDTQYF. CDR3 bases: TGTGCCAGCAGGGCTGACAGGGGGGCTACAGATACGCAGTATTTT. The chain links TRBV2 to TRBJ2-3, with 9 bases lining up with TRBD1. The germline gives CDR1 SNHLY, CDR2 FYNNEI. V gave up 6 bases and J gave up 3 bases; unmatched junction bases: 7. There are 15 residues in the CDR3.

V is TRBV28 and J is TRBJ2-7; TRBD2 might be the D (5 bases). V lost 4 bases to trimming and J lost 2 bases, with 18 bases between them. The germline CDR1 and CDR2 sequences are MDHEN and SYDVKM. This CDR3 spans 16 amino acids. In DNA form, the CDR3 reads TGTGCCAGCAGTTCCGAGGGTAGGCTGAGGGCCTACGAGCAGTACTTC. Translation: CASSSEGRLRAYEQYF.

The chain has TRBV28 and TRBJ1-5, with D perhaps matching TRBD1 (5 bases). The V end lost 6 bases, the J end lost 7 bases, and 28 bases lay between the germline ends. CDR1 is MDHEN, CDR2 SYDVKM, per germline. The CDR3 is 18 amino acids. This CDR3 reads CASSRPSGGRALTQPQHF. In DNA form, the CDR3 reads TGTGCCAGCAGCCGCCCGAGCGGGGGTAGAGCATTAACGCAGCCCCAGCATTTT.

The chain employs TRBV7-9 and TRBJ2-1; no clear D. The CDR3 runs to 12 residues. V lost 5 bases and J 7 bases, leaving 9 bases between the germline ends. Germline loops: CDR1 SEHNR, CDR2 FQNEAQ (reference sequence). The CDR3 sequence is CASSLDRNEQFF. The DNA of the CDR3 is TGTGCCAGCAGCCTAGATAGGAATGAGCAGTTCTTC.

The chain is built from TRBV6-1 and TRBJ1-6, with TRBD1 as a possible D gene (5 bases). V lost 1 base to trimming and J lost 0 bases, with 16 bases between them. The germline V gene encodes CDR1 MNHNS and CDR2 SASEGT. The CDR3 consists of 19 residues. The CDR3 spells CASSEGTSGFFSYNSPLHF. For the CDR3, the DNA is TGTGCCAGCAGTGAAGGCACCTCAGGGTTTTTCTCCTATAATTCACCCCTCCACTTT.

The chain uses TRBV11-2 and TRBJ1-1; D not certain. Germline V gene sequence: CDR1 SGHAT, CDR2 FQNNGV. The CDR3 covers 11 residues. V was cut by 6 bases and J by 7 bases, with 9 bases left in between. The CDR3 DNA sequence: TGTGCCAGCAGGCTAGGATTTGAAGCTTTCTTT. This encodes CASRLGFEAFF.

This chain uses TRBV3-1 (or the pseudogene TRBV3-2) with TRBJ2-7, with a weak D call TRBD2 (6 bases). This CDR3 contains 17 residues. V lost 4 bases and J lost 2, with 21 bases in between. Germline V lookup: CDR1 LGHDT, CDR2 YNNKEL (reference sequence). The CDR3 reads CASSPLISGSDTYEQYF. In DNA, the CDR3 is TGTGCCAGCAGCCCCTTGATTTCCGGGAGCGATACCTACGAGCAGTACTTC.

This chain uses TRBV3-1 (or the pseudogene TRBV3-2) with TRBJ1-2; no definite D call. This CDR3 is built from 11 residues. V gave up 3 bases and J gave up 5 bases, with 4 bases separating them. Germline V gives CDR1 LGHDT, CDR2 YNNKEL (reference sequence). The CDR3, as DNA: TGTGCCAGCAGCCATGAGTATGGCTACACCTTC. This encodes CASSHEYGYTF.

The chain links TRBV5-1 to TRBJ1-1, with D unclear. From germline, CDR1 is SGHRS and CDR2 YFSETQ. V lost 4 bases to trimming and J lost 1 base, with 14 bases between them. The CDR3 sequence is 15 residues long. The CDR3 nucleotides are TGCGCCAGCAGCGGCCCCCCACTAGGGAACACTGAAGCTTTCTTT. Its protein is CASSGPPLGNTEAFF.